These 27 T cell receptor beta chains share one sample of origin, sequenced in a study of T cell changes during pregnancy in multiple sclerosis. Produced via immunoSEQ multiplex PCR; TCRdb's table is partial and in-frame only. The sample has approximately 100,000 clones, around 92% seen once. The sequencing used peripheral blood, collected in the second trimester of pregnancy. The origin of the receptors is a female donor with multiple sclerosis, enrolled in a pregnancy study.

J is TRBJ1-5 and V is TRBV19, with D possibly being TRBD1 (6 bases). CDR1 is LNHDA, CDR2 SQIVND, per germline (reference sequence). The CDR3 is 14 amino acids. V lost 6 bases and J lost 4, with 13 bases in between. The CDR3 spells CASRNNRDNQPQHF. The CDR3 DNA follows: TGTGCCAGTAGAAACAACAGGGATAATCAGCCCCAGCATTTT.

This chain links TRBV15 with TRBJ2-3, with 7 bases matching TRBD2. CDR1 is LNHNV and CDR2 is YYDKDF in the germline V gene (reference sequence). CDR3 length equals 15 residues. The ends lost 3 bases at V and 2 bases at J; junction bases unmatched: 5. Here the CDR3 reads CATSSKGRATDTQYF. The CDR3 DNA reads as TGTGCCACCAGCAGCAAGGGGAGGGCCACAGATACGCAGTATTTT.

The chain joins TRBV4-2 to TRBJ2-1; 9 nucleotides line up with TRBD1. V was pared by 4 bases and J by 0 bases, with 16 bases of the junction left unmatched. CDR1 is LGHNA and CDR2 is YNFKEQ in the germline V gene. There are 20 residues in the CDR3. CDR3 sequence reads: CASSRLGGTGQGSSYNEQFF. CDR3 coding DNA: TGTGCCAGCAGCCGCCTGGGGGGGACAGGGCAGGGGAGCTCCTACAATGAGCAGTTCTTC.

The rearrangement uses TRBV13 and TRBJ1-1, with 8 bases identical to TRBD1. CDR3 length: 16 residues. The germline CDR1 and CDR2 sequences are PRHDT and FYEKMQ (reference sequence). V was clipped by 1 base and J by 1 base; unmatched bases: 5. As DNA, the CDR3 is TGTGCCAGCAGCTTAGTGGCAGGGGGCCGGAACACTGAAGCTTTCTTT. Residues: CASSLVAGGRNTEAFF.

The chain joins TRBV28 to TRBJ2-4, with 7 nucleotides matching TRBD2. Germline-derived CDR1 and CDR2 are MDHEN and SYDVKM. The trim removed 3 bases at V and 9 bases at J, leaving 8 bases unmatched. The CDR3 consists of 14 residues. The CDR3 bases are TGTGCCAGCAGTTTTAGAGGGAGGGGAGGCATTCAGTACTTC. Translating gives CASSFRGRGGIQYF.

The chain links TRBV10-3 to TRBJ1-1; the D gene is possibly TRBD1 (5 bases). The CDR3 covers 12 residues. In germline, CDR1 is ENHRY, CDR2 SYGVKD. Trimming left V 11 bases short and J 1 base short, with 11 bases between. This chain's CDR3 is CAVRQTNTEAFF. The CDR3 DNA is TGTGCCGTCCGACAGACGAACACTGAAGCTTTCTTT.

This chain uses TRBV5-1 with TRBJ2-7; D remains unclear. The CDR3 is 13 amino acids. From germline, CDR1 is SGHRS and CDR2 YFSETQ. V was shortened by 0 bases and J by 1 base, with 5 bases between the two germline ends. The chain's CDR3 is CASSLVSSYEQYF. For the CDR3, the DNA is TGCGCCAGCAGCTTGGTATCGTCCTACGAGCAGTACTTC.

The CDR3 coding sequence is TGTGCCACGGCCCATTGGGGGGGGTCCGCGTACCAAGAGACCCAGTACTTC. It codes for CATAHWGGSAYQETQYF. This rearrangement joins TRBV19 to TRBJ2-5; 7 bases are a match to TRBD2. Trimming removed 10 bases from V and 0 bases from J; junction bases left unmatched: 17. CDR1 is LNHDA, CDR2 SQIVND, per germline (reference sequence). This CDR3 spans 17 amino acids.

This rearrangement joins TRBV7-2 to TRBJ2-1; TRBD1 might be the D (7 bases). Germline V gives CDR1 SGHTA, CDR2 FQGNSA. This CDR3 has 16 amino acids. V lost 5 bases and J lost 4, with 18 bases in between. The CDR3 sequence is CASSIFLQGRYNEQFF. In nucleotides, the CDR3 is TGTGCCAGCAGCATTTTCCTACAGGGGAGGTACAATGAGCAGTTCTTC.

J is TRBJ2-3 and V is TRBV29-1, with 9 nucleotides matching TRBD2. CDR3 length: 16 residues. Germline CDR1 and CDR2: SQVTM and ANQGSEA. The trim removed 1 base at V and 4 bases at J, leaving 9 bases unmatched. The CDR3 nucleotides are TGCAGCGTTGAAGCCCCCCTAGCGGGAAATTCAGATACGCAGTATTTT. This encodes CSVEAPLAGNSDTQYF.

V usage is TRBV4-1 and J usage is TRBJ1-3; the D is unclear. CDR3 length: 16 residues. V was pared by 0 bases and J by 2 bases, with 11 bases between. In germline, CDR1 is MGHRA, CDR2 YSYEKL. The CDR3 here is CASSQESGLAGNTIYF. In DNA, the CDR3 is TGCGCCAGCAGCCAAGAATCCGGGTTGGCTGGAAACACCATATATTTT.

This chain joins TRBV2 and TRBJ1-3; D is undetermined. The CDR3 sequence is 12 residues long. Trimming cost V 8 bases and J 1 base, with 6 bases left between them. Germline-derived CDR1 and CDR2 are SNHLY and FYNNEI. This CDR3 reads CASRESGNTIYF. DNA of the CDR3: TGTGCCAGCCGGGAATCTGGAAACACCATATATTTT.

This clone was detected only a few times. The chain carries TRBV30 and TRBJ1-1; 7 bases align to TRBD1. The trim removed 2 bases at V and 10 bases at J, leaving 13 bases unmatched. This CDR3 is built from 14 residues. Germline values: CDR1 GTSNPN, CDR2 SVGIG (reference sequence). CDR3 nucleotides: TGTGCCTGGAGTTTCACCGGGACAGCAATTGGAGCTTTCTTT. Translated: CAWSFTGTAIGAFF. The whole variable domain, remainder taken from reference TRBV30 and TRBJ1-1, is SQTIHQWPATLVQPVGSPLSLECTVEGTSNPNLYWYRQAAGRGLQLLFYSVGIGQISSEVPQNLSASRPQDRQFILSSKKLLLSDSGFYLCAWSFTGTAIGAFFGQGTRLTVV.

This clone was recorded once. The rearrangement uses TRBV7-2 and TRBJ1-4, with 9 bases fitting TRBD1. The germline V gene has CDR1 SGHTA and CDR2 FQGNSA. The CDR3 contains 15 residues. V was pared by 3 bases and J by 6 bases, with 5 bases of the junction left unmatched. The DNA of the CDR3 is TGTGCCAGCAGCTTCGGACAGGGGAATCATGAAAAACTGTTTTTT. Translation gives CASSFGQGNHEKLFF.

Of note for this clone: This specimen includes other DNA sequences encoding the same CDR3. The genes are TRBV28 and TRBJ1-1, with 7 bases aligning to TRBD1. V was clipped by 5 bases and J by 0 bases; unmatched bases: 6. Per the germline V gene, CDR1 is MDHEN and CDR2 is SYDVKM. This CDR3 comprises 15 residues. The CDR3 region is CASSLPGQLNTEAFF. CDR3 DNA: TGTGCCAGCAGTCTCCCGGGACAGTTGAACACTGAAGCTTTCTTT.

This clone was observed once. V usage is TRBV6-6 and J usage is TRBJ1-1; D perhaps matches TRBD1 (5 bases). V was shortened by 0 bases and J by 7 bases, with 15 bases between the two germline ends. The germline V gene encodes CDR1 MNHNY and CDR2 SVGAGI (reference sequence). There are 15 residues in the CDR3. The CDR3 sequence: CASSYSAGGGIEAFF. CDR3 nucleotide sequence: TGTGCCAGCAGTTACTCCGCTGGGGGAGGGATTGAAGCTTTCTTT.

This rearrangement joins TRBV5-1 to TRBJ2-7; a weak D match, TRBD2 (5 bases). The V and J ends lost 0 bases and 0 bases respectively, with 10 bases between them. The germline gives CDR1 SGHRS, CDR2 YFSETQ. The CDR3 is 15 amino acids. The CDR3 nucleotides read TGCGCCAGCAGCTTGGAGCCAGCGGTCTCCTACGAGCAGTACTTC. Translation gives CASSLEPAVSYEQYF.

The rearrangement uses TRBV4-3 and TRBJ2-2; tentatively, D is TRBD2 (6 bases). This CDR3 comprises 18 residues. CDR1 LGHNA and CDR2 YSLEER come from the germline V gene. Trimming took off 0 bases at V and 2 bases at J, with 16 bases between the two ends. CDR3 region: CASSQDMGLNLNTGELFF. The CDR3 bases are TGCGCCAGCAGCCAAGATATGGGACTTAATTTAAACACCGGGGAGCTGTTTTTT.

The gene calls are TRBV4-3 and TRBJ2-6; 9 bases fit TRBD2. Germline CDR1 LGHNA, CDR2 YSLEER. The trim removed 2 bases at V and 4 bases at J, leaving 6 bases unmatched. The CDR3 extends over 17 amino acids. CDR3 in amino acids: CASSQWASGTGANVLTF. The CDR3 DNA is TGCGCCAGCAGCCAATGGGCTAGCGGGACCGGGGCCAACGTCCTGACTTTC.

Of note for this clone: Germline and junction disagree at one end, which may indicate a read error. V gene TRBV7-7 combines with J gene TRBJ2-7; TRBD2 aligns across 8 bases. This CDR3 is built from 15 residues. Per the germline V gene, CDR1 is SSHAT and CDR2 is FNYEAQ (reference sequence). CDR3 in amino acids: CASSSGTGGSYEQYF. Here the CDR3 DNA reads TGTGCTAGCAGCTCCGGGACGGGAGGGTCCTACGAGCAGTACTTC. Supplemented by reference TRBV7-7 and TRBJ2-7, the full variable domain reads GAGVSQSPRYKVTKRGQDVTLRCDPISSHATLYWYQQALGQGPEFLTYFNYEAQPDKSGLPSDRFSAERPEGSISTLTIQRTEQRDSAMYRCASSSGTGGSYEQYFGPGTRLTVT.

This rearrangement joins TRBV7-2 to TRBJ2-1, with 7 bases that match TRBD2. Germline assignment: CDR1 SGHTA and CDR2 FQGNSA. Trimming at V came to 5 bases and at J to 4 bases, leaving 11 bases not matched to a gene. This CDR3 region has 16 residues. The CDR3 sequence is CASSPPPLAVYNEQFF. CDR3 in DNA: TGTGCCAGCAGCCCGCCTCCTCTAGCGGTTTACAATGAGCAGTTCTTC.

The chain employs TRBV7-9 and TRBJ1-5; TRBD1 might be the D (5 bases). Trimming shortened V by 4 bases and J by 0 bases, and 7 bases separated the two germline ends. The CDR3 contains 14 residues. Germline CDR1 and CDR2: SEHNR and FQNEAQ (reference sequence). The CDR3 nucleotides are TGTGCCAGCAGCTCAGGGCATAGCAATCAGCCCCAGCATTTT. It codes for CASSSGHSNQPQHF. Drawing the rest from reference TRBV7-9 and TRBJ1-5, the complete variable domain is DTGVSQNPRHKITKRGQNVTFRCDPISEHNRLYWYRQTLGQGPEFLTYFQNEAQLEKSRLLSDRFSAERPKGSFSTLEIQRTEQGDSAMYLCASSSGHSNQPQHFGDGTRLSIL.

The chain has TRBV7-9 and TRBJ1-1, with a tentative D call TRBD1 (5 bases). V was shortened by 7 bases and J by 1 base, with 22 bases between the two germline ends. CDR1 is SEHNR and CDR2 is FQNEAQ in the germline V gene (reference sequence). The CDR3 runs to 17 residues. The CDR3 DNA follows: TGTGCCAGCACCTTCTACGGCCAAGGGGTTAAGAACACTGAAGCTTTCTTT. This encodes CASTFYGQGVKNTEAFF. Full variable domain (remainder filled in from reference TRBV7-9 and TRBJ1-1): DTGVSQNPRHKITKRGQNVTFRCDPISEHNRLYWYRQTLGQGPEFLTYFQNEAQLEKSRLLSDRFSAERPKGSFSTLEIQRTEQGDSAMYLCASTFYGQGVKNTEAFFGQGTRLTVV.

This clone has a single count. The gene calls are TRBV7-2 and TRBJ2-5; possible D gene TRBD2, 7 bases. V lost 4 bases and J lost 0, with 21 bases in between. The germline CDR1 and CDR2 sequences are SGHTA and FQGNSA. This CDR3 has 18 residues. This CDR3 reads CASSSWGRDYSYQETQYF. The CDR3 DNA is TGTGCCAGCAGCTCCTGGGGGCGGGACTACTCTTACCAAGAGACCCAGTACTTC.

This chain connects TRBV4-2 to TRBJ2-6, with a tentative D call TRBD2 (5 bases). Germline values: CDR1 LGHNA, CDR2 YNFKEQ. Trimming pared 0 bases from V and 0 bases from J, leaving 6 bases between. This CDR3 has 16 amino acids. The CDR3 nucleotides are TGTGCCAGCAGCCAAGAGGGAGTCTCTGGGGCCAACGTCCTGACTTTC. It encodes CASSQEGVSGANVLTF.

The chain recombines TRBV14 with TRBJ1-6; maybe TRBD1 (5 bases). Germline V lookup: CDR1 SGHDN, CDR2 FVKESK. This CDR3 contains 16 residues. Between the trimmed V and J ends, which lost 0 bases and 10 bases, there was a span of 16 bases. CDR3 residues: CASSQDRGGIGSPLHF. CDR3 nucleotides: TGTGCCAGCAGCCAAGATCGCGGGGGGATCGGGTCACCCCTCCACTTT.

This rearrangement joins TRBV10-3 to TRBJ2-7, with 7 positions matching TRBD2. Trimming removed 11 bases from V and 0 bases from J; junction bases left unmatched: 16. Germline loops: CDR1 ENHRY, CDR2 SYGVKD. The CDR3 spans 16 residues. CDR3 DNA: TGTGCCGCAAGAGGCGATAGCGGGTGGGGCTCCTACGAGCAGTACTTC. It encodes CAARGDSGWGSYEQYF.